This TCR beta chain originates from a study of T-cell reconstitution after alpha-beta-depleted transplantation in children. The sample holds many counts of this clonotype. TCRbeta library preparation incorporated unique molecular identifiers. TCRdb reprocessed the PCR reads via MiXCR and lists one record per CDR3 protein. The data show fewer than 550,000 distinct CDR3 sequences, roughly a tenth seen once. The sequence was obtained from a child aged 2-15 years with inherited bone marrow failure, due to receive a stem cell transplant. The sample consisted of PBMCs, taken before TCRalphabeta/CD19-depleted stem cell transplant.

CDR3 in amino acids: CASSPDLPPLDNEQFF. CDR3 coding DNA: TGCGCCAGCAGCCCGGACTTGCCCCCGTTGGACAATGAGCAGTTCTTC. The V and J genes are TRBV4-3 and TRBJ2-1; tentative D call: TRBD2 (5 bases). The CDR3 spans 16 residues. Germline CDR1 reads LGHNA; CDR2 reads YSLEER. Deletions cut 4 bases from V and 5 bases from J, with 18 bases between.